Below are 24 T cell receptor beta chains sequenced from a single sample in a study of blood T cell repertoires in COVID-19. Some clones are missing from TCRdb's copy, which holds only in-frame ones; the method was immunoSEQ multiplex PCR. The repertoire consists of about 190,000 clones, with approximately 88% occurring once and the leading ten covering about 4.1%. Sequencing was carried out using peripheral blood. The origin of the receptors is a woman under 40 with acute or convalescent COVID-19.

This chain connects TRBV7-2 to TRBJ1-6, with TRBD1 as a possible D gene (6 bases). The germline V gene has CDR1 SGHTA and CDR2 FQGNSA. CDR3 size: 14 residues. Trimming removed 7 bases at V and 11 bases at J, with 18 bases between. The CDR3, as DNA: TGTGCCAGCACCATCCTCCGGGGGGGCGCACCCCTCCACTTT. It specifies CASTILRGGAPLHF.

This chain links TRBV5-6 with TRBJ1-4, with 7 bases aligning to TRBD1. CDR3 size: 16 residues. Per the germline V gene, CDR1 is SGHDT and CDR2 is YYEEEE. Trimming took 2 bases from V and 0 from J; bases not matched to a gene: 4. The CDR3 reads CASSFGQATTNEKLFF. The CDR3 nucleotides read TGTGCCAGCAGCTTTGGACAGGCCACAACTAATGAAAAACTGTTTTTT.

For the CDR3, the DNA is TGTGCCAGCAGTATAATGACTAGCGGGAGTCTGTACGAGCAGTACTTC. It translates to CASSIMTSGSLYEQYF. The V call is TRBV28, the J call TRBJ2-7, with 12 bases lining up with TRBD2. Germline V gives CDR1 MDHEN, CDR2 SYDVKM. The ends lost 5 bases at V and 4 bases at J; junction bases unmatched: 9. This CDR3 contains 16 residues.

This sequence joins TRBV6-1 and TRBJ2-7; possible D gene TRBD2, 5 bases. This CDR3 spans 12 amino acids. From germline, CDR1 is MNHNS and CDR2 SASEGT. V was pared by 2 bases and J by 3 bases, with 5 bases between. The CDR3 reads CASSERGYEQYF. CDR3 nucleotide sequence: TGTGCCAGCAGTGAACGGGGCTACGAGCAGTACTTC.

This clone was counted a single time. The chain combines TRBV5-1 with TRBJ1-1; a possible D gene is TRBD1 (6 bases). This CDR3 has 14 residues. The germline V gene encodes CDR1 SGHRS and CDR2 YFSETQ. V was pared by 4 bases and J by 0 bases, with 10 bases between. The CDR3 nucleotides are TGCGCCAGCAGCGACCAGGGGATGAACACTGAAGCTTTCTTT. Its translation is CASSDQGMNTEAFF.

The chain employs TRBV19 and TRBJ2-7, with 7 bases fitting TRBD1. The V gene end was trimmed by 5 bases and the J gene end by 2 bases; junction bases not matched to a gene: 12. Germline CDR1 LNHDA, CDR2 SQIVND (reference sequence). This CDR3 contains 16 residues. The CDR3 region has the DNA TGTGCCAGTAGTCCCTTGGGACAGCGAAAAGCCTACGAGCAGTACTTC. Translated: CASSPLGQRKAYEQYF.

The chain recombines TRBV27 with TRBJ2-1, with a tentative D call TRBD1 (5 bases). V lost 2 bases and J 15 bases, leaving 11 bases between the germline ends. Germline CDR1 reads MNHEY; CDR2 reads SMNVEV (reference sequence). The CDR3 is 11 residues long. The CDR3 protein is CASSLGAFGFF. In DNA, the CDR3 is TGTGCCAGCAGTTTAGGGGCATTTGGGTTCTTC.

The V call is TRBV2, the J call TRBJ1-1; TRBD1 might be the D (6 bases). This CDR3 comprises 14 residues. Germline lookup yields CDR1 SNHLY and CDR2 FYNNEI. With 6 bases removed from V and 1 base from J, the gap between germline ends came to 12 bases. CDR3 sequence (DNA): TGTGCCAGCAGCGACAGGACGGGGAACACTGAAGCTTTCTTT. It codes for CASSDRTGNTEAFF.

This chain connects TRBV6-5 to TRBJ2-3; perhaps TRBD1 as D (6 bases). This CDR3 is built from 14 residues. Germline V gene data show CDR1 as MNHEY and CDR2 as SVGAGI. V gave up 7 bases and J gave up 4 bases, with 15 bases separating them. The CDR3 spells CASTVWGRSDTQYF. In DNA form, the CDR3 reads TGTGCCAGCACTGTCTGGGGGCGCTCAGATACGCAGTATTTT.

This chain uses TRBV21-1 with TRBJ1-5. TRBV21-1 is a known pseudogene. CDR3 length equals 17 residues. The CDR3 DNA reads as TGTGCCAGCGGCCAGAAGGCGGGGGGGCCCGAGAATCAGCCCCAGCATTTT. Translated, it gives CASGQKAGGPENQPQHF.

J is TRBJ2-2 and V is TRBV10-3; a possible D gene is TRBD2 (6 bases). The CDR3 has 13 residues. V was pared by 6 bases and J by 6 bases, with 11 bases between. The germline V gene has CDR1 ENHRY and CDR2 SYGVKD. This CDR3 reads CAISGSSSGELFF. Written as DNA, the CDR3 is TGTGCCATCAGCGGGAGTTCTTCCGGGGAGCTGTTTTTT.

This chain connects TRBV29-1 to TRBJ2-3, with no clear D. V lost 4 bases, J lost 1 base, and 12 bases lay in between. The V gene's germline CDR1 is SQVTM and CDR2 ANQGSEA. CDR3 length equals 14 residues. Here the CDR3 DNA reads TGCAGCGTTGCCCGGTCCACTGGCACAGATACGCAGTATTTT. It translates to CSVARSTGTDTQYF.

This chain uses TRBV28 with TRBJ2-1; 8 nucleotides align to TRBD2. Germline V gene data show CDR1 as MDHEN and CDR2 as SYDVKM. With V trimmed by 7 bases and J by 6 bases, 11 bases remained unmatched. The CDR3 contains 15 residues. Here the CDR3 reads CASIPPGLGANEQFF. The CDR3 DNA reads TGTGCCAGCATCCCTCCGGGACTAGGGGCCAATGAGCAGTTCTTC.

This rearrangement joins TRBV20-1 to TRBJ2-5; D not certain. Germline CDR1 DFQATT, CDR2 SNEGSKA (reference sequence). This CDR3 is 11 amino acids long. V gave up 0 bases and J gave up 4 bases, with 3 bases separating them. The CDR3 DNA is TGCAGTGCTAGAGAGCGAGAGACCCAGTACTTC. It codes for CSARERETQYF.

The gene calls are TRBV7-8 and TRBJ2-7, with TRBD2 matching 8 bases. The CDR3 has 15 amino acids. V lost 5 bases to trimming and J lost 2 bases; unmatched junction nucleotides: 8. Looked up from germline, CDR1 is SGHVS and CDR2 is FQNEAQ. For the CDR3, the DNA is TGTGCCAGCAGCCCGGGGCGGGAGGATCCCTACGAGCAGTACTTC. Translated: CASSPGREDPYEQYF.

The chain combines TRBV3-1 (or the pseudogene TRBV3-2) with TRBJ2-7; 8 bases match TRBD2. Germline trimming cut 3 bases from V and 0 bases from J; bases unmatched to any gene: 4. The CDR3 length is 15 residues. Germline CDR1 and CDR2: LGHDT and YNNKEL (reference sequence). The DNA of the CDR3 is TGTGCCAGCAGCCACTCGGGAGGGAGCTCCTACGAGCAGTACTTC. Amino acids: CASSHSGGSSYEQYF.

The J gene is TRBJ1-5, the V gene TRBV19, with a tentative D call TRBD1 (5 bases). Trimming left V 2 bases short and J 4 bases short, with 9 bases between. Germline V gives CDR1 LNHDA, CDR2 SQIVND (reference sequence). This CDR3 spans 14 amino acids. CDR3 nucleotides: TGTGCCAGTAGTATACCAGGGCGGAATCAGCCCCAGCATTTT. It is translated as CASSIPGRNQPQHF. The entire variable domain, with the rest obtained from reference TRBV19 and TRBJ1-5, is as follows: DGGITQSPKYLFRKEGQNVTLSCEQNLNHDAMYWYRQDPGQGLRLIYYSQIVNDFQKGDIAEGYSVSREKKESFPLTVTSAQKNPTAFYLCASSIPGRNQPQHFGDGTRLSIL.

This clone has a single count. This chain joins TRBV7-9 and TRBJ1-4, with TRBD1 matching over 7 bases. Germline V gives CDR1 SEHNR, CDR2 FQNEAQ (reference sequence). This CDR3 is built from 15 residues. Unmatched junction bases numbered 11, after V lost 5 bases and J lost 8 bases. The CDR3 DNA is TGTGCCAGCAGCAATCGACAGGGTTTAGGCGAAAAACTGTTTTTT. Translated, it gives CASSNRQGLGEKLFF.

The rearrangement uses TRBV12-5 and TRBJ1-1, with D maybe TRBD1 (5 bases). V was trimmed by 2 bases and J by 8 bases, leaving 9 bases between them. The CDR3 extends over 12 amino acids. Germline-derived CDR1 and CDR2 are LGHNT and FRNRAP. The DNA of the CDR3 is TGTGCTAGTGGTTTGACGGGGGGAGAAGCTTTCTTT. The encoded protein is CASGLTGGEAFF.

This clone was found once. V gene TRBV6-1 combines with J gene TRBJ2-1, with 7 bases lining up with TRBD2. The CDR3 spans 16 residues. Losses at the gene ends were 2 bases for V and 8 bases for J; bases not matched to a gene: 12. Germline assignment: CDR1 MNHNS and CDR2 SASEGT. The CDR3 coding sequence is TGTGCCAGCAGTGAATCGTCTAGCGGCCCCCGGGATGAGCAGTTCTTC. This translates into CASSESSSGPRDEQFF.

In DNA, the CDR3 is TGTGCCAGCTCACCACCCTTGGGGGGGGACGACCAGTACTTC. Its translation: CASSPPLGGDDQYF. V gene TRBV18 combines with J gene TRBJ2-5, with 7 bases fitting TRBD2. The germline CDR1 and CDR2 sequences are KGHSH and LQKENI. The CDR3 runs 14 residues. The trim removed 0 bases at V and 10 bases at J, leaving 8 bases unmatched.

The CDR3: CALSVGVASPLHF. In DNA form, the CDR3 reads TGTGCCTTGTCGGTAGGGGTCGCTTCACCCCTCCACTTT. The genes are TRBV30 and TRBJ1-6; possibly TRBD1 for D (5 bases). The germline gives CDR1 GTSNPN, CDR2 SVGIG (reference sequence). The CDR3 covers 13 residues. V was pared by 7 bases and J by 9 bases, with 16 bases between.

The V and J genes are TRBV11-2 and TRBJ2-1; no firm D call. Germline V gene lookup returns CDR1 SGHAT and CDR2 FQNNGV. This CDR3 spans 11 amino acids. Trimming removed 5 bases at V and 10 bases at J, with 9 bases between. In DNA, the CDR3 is TGTGCCAGCAGCCGTTCGGTGGAGCAGTTCTTC. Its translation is CASSRSVEQFF.

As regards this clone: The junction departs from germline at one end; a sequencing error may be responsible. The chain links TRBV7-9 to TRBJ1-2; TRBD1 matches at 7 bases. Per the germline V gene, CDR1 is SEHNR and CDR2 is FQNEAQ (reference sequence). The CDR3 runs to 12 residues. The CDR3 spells CASSLLGTAEDF. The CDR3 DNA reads TGTGCCAGCAGCTTATTGGGGACAGCCGAAGACTTC.